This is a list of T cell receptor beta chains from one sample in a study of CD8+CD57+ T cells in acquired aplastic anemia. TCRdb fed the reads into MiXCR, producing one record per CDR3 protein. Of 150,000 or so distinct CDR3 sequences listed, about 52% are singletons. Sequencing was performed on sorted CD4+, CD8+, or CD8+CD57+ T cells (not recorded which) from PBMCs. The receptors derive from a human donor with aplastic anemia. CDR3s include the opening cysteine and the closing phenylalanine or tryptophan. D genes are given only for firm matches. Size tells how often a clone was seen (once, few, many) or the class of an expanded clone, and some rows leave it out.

cdr3_aa: CASSEGDTQYF
cdr3_nt: TGTGCCAGCAGCGAGGGAGATACGCAGTATTTT
v_call: TRBV9
j_call: TRBJ2-3
clone_size: few
d_call: -

cdr3_aa: CSAAQGADTQYF
cdr3_nt: TGCAGTGCTGCACAGGGGGCAGATACGCAGTATTTT
v_call: TRBV20-1
j_call: TRBJ2-3
clone_size: once
d_call: TRBD1

cdr3_aa: CSVEGSSTDTQYF
cdr3_nt: TGCAGCGTAGAGGGGTCTAGCACAGATACGCAGTATTTT
v_call: TRBV29-1
j_call: TRBJ2-3
clone_size: -
d_call: -

cdr3_aa: CASGHRGHEQYF
cdr3_nt: TGCGCCAGCGGCCACAGGGGGCACGAGCAGTACTTC
v_call: TRBV6-1
j_call: TRBJ2-7
clone_size: -
d_call: TRBD1

cdr3_aa: CASSPGQGVVETQYF
cdr3_nt: TGTGCCAGCAGTCCGGGACAGGGAGTTGTAGAGACCCAGTACTTC
v_call: TRBV6-5
j_call: TRBJ2-5
clone_size: many
d_call: TRBD1

cdr3_aa: CAINPSGGAGDTQYF
cdr3_nt: TGTGCCATCAATCCTAGCGGGGGGGCTGGAGATACGCAGTATTTT
v_call: TRBV10-3
j_call: TRBJ2-3
clone_size: -
d_call: TRBD2

cdr3_aa: CSGGPADTQYF
cdr3_nt: TGCAGCGGGGGGCCCGCAGATACGCAGTATTTT
v_call: TRBV20-1
j_call: TRBJ2-3
clone_size: -
d_call: -

cdr3_aa: CATRDREKLFF
cdr3_nt: TGTGCCACCCGGGACAGGGAAAAACTGTTTTTT
v_call: TRBV15
j_call: TRBJ1-4
clone_size: few
d_call: TRBD1

cdr3_aa: CASSQFDGRSSYEQYF
cdr3_nt: TGTGCCAGCAGCCAATTCGACGGCAGATCCTCCTACGAGCAGTACTTC
v_call: TRBV14
j_call: TRBJ2-7
clone_size: few
d_call: -

cdr3_aa: CASSTGGYNEQFF
cdr3_nt: TGTGCCAGCAGCACCGGGGGGTACAATGAGCAGTTCTTC
v_call: TRBV5-6
j_call: TRBJ2-1
clone_size: many
d_call: TRBD2

cdr3_aa: CAIILNTGELFF
cdr3_nt: TGTGCCATCATCCTGAACACCGGGGAGCTGTTTTTT
v_call: TRBV10-3
j_call: TRBJ2-2
clone_size: many
d_call: -

cdr3_aa: CATLPGLRPYEQYF
cdr3_nt: TGTGCCACCCTACCGGGACTTCGCCCCTACGAGCAGTACTTC
v_call: TRBV2
j_call: TRBJ2-7
clone_size: -
d_call: -

cdr3_aa: CASSGPPPNLLYEQYF
cdr3_nt: TGTGCCAGCAGTGGCCCCCCACCGAACTTACTCTACGAGCAGTACTTC
v_call: TRBV12-3/TRBV12-4
j_call: TRBJ2-7
clone_size: -
d_call: -

cdr3_aa: CASSGLASYEQYF
cdr3_nt: TGTGCCAGCTCGGGACTAGCGTCATACGAGCAGTACTTC
v_call: TRBV9
j_call: TRBJ2-7
clone_size: -
d_call: TRBD2

cdr3_aa: CASSLGVSSKYTF
cdr3_nt: TGTGCCAGCAGCTTAGGGGTGTCGAGCAAATACACCTTC
v_call: TRBV7-2
j_call: TRBJ1-2
clone_size: -
d_call: -

cdr3_aa: CASSVGTPYNEQFF
cdr3_nt: TGTGCCAGCAGCGTCGGGACCCCCTACAATGAGCAGTTCTTC
v_call: TRBV9
j_call: TRBJ2-1
clone_size: many
d_call: -

cdr3_aa: CASSPDSSNEQFF
cdr3_nt: TGTGCCAGCAGTCCAGACTCGAGCAATGAGCAGTTCTTC
v_call: TRBV2
j_call: TRBJ2-1
clone_size: many
d_call: -

cdr3_aa: CASSGEGGSYEQYF
cdr3_nt: TGTGCCAGCAGCGGAGAAGGGGGGTCCTACGAGCAGTACTTC
v_call: TRBV25-1
j_call: TRBJ2-7
clone_size: once
d_call: -

cdr3_aa: CASSKGQLEGEQYF
cdr3_nt: TGTGCCAGCAGCAAGGGACAGTTGGAGGGCGAGCAGTACTTC
v_call: TRBV4-2
j_call: TRBJ2-7
clone_size: -
d_call: -

cdr3_aa: CASSPGTGGSGELFF
cdr3_nt: TGTGCCAGTAGCCCCGGGACAGGGGGCTCCGGGGAGCTGTTTTTT
v_call: TRBV19
j_call: TRBJ2-2
clone_size: many
d_call: TRBD1

cdr3_aa: CSASAPYGANVLTF
cdr3_nt: TGCAGTGCTTCTGCCCCATACGGGGCCAACGTCCTGACTTTC
v_call: TRBV20-1
j_call: TRBJ2-6
clone_size: many
d_call: -

cdr3_aa: CSAPRGQYNEQFF
cdr3_nt: TGCAGTGCCCCCAGGGGGCAGTACAATGAGCAGTTCTTC
v_call: TRBV20-1
j_call: TRBJ2-1
clone_size: -
d_call: TRBD1

cdr3_aa: CASSPGQAITYNEQFF
cdr3_nt: TGTGCCAGCAGCCCCGGACAGGCGATAACCTACAATGAGCAGTTCTTC
v_call: TRBV11-2
j_call: TRBJ2-1
clone_size: many
d_call: TRBD1

cdr3_aa: CSAGVDTEAFF
cdr3_nt: TGCAGCGCCGGGGTAGACACTGAAGCTTTCTTT
v_call: TRBV29-1
j_call: TRBJ1-1
clone_size: -
d_call: -

cdr3_aa: CAAREGGGSYEQYF
cdr3_nt: TGTGCCGCCCGGGAAGGGGGTGGGTCCTACGAGCAGTACTTC
v_call: TRBV6-1
j_call: TRBJ2-7
clone_size: many
d_call: -

cdr3_aa: CATSLAGGGDTQYF
cdr3_nt: TGTGCCACTTCACTAGCGGGGGGGGGAGATACGCAGTATTTT
v_call: TRBV6-2/TRBV6-3
j_call: TRBJ2-3
clone_size: -
d_call: TRBD2

cdr3_aa: CASSVAGGEYEQYF
cdr3_nt: TGCGCCAGCAGCGTCGCAGGGGGCGAATACGAGCAGTACTTC
v_call: TRBV4-3
j_call: TRBJ2-7
clone_size: many
d_call: TRBD1

cdr3_aa: CASSLARSEAFF
cdr3_nt: TGTGCCAGCAGCTTAGCGAGGAGTGAAGCTTTCTTT
v_call: TRBV7-9
j_call: TRBJ1-1
clone_size: -
d_call: -

cdr3_aa: CATVAGVSSYNEQFF
cdr3_nt: TGTGCCACAGTAGCGGGAGTGAGCTCCTACAATGAGCAGTTCTTC
v_call: TRBV10-3
j_call: TRBJ2-1
clone_size: -
d_call: TRBD2

cdr3_aa: CASSPGAGNQPQHF
cdr3_nt: TGTGCCAGCAGCCCCGGGGCGGGGAATCAGCCCCAGCATTTT
v_call: TRBV7-9
j_call: TRBJ1-5
clone_size: many
d_call: -

cdr3_aa: CSANTGTDTQYF
cdr3_nt: TGCAGTGCTAACACAGGGACAGATACGCAGTATTTT
v_call: TRBV20-1
j_call: TRBJ2-3
clone_size: few
d_call: -

cdr3_aa: CASSLERDYEQYF
cdr3_nt: TGTGCCAGCAGCTTAGAGCGGGACTACGAGCAGTACTTC
v_call: TRBV7-2
j_call: TRBJ2-7
clone_size: once
d_call: TRBD2

cdr3_aa: CASSIWDPQKGETQYF
cdr3_nt: TGTGCCAGCAGCATATGGGACCCACAGAAAGGAGAGACCCAGTACTTC
v_call: TRBV5-4
j_call: TRBJ2-5
clone_size: many
d_call: -

cdr3_aa: CATSRPFPGQGLNEQFF
cdr3_nt: TGTGCCACCAGCAGACCATTTCCGGGACAGGGGTTGAATGAGCAGTTCTTC
v_call: TRBV15
j_call: TRBJ2-1
clone_size: many
d_call: TRBD1

cdr3_aa: CAIKTTGGGNEQFF
cdr3_nt: TGTGCCATCAAAACTACGGGCGGCGGCAATGAGCAGTTCTTC
v_call: TRBV10-3
j_call: TRBJ2-1
clone_size: once
d_call: -

cdr3_aa: CASSQVGRGLFF
cdr3_nt: TGTGCCAGCAGCCAAGTGGGGAGGGGACTGTTTTTT
v_call: TRBV14
j_call: TRBJ1-4
clone_size: -
d_call: -

cdr3_aa: CASSATNNSPLHF
cdr3_nt: TGTGCCAGTAGTGCGACAAATAATTCACCCCTCCACTTT
v_call: TRBV19
j_call: TRBJ1-6
clone_size: many
d_call: -

cdr3_aa: CATSSGQSYEQYF
cdr3_nt: TGTGCCACCAGCTCGGGACAGTCGTACGAGCAGTACTTC
v_call: TRBV24-1
j_call: TRBJ2-7
clone_size: -
d_call: TRBD1

cdr3_aa: CASSVEVYGYTF
cdr3_nt: TGTGCCAGCAGCGTGGAGGTTTATGGCTACACCTTC
v_call: TRBV7-2
j_call: TRBJ1-2
clone_size: -
d_call: -

cdr3_aa: CATSRDGDEQFF
cdr3_nt: TGTGCCACCAGCAGAGATGGGGATGAGCAGTTCTTC
v_call: TRBV15
j_call: TRBJ2-1
clone_size: few
d_call: -

cdr3_aa: CASYSGAGANVLTF
cdr3_nt: TGTGCCAGCTACTCAGGGGCTGGGGCCAACGTCCTGACTTTC
v_call: TRBV6-4
j_call: TRBJ2-6
clone_size: -
d_call: -

cdr3_aa: CASSSRDRDETQYF
cdr3_nt: TGTGCCAGTAGTAGCCGGGACAGGGATGAGACCCAGTACTTC
v_call: TRBV19
j_call: TRBJ2-5
clone_size: -
d_call: TRBD1

cdr3_aa: CASSGTGGRNEQFF
cdr3_nt: TGCGCCAGCAGCGGGACAGGGGGCCGGAATGAGCAGTTCTTC
v_call: TRBV5-1
j_call: TRBJ2-1
clone_size: -
d_call: TRBD1

cdr3_aa: CASRGPNYGYTF
cdr3_nt: TGTGCCAGCAGAGGCCCCAACTATGGCTACACCTTC
v_call: TRBV25-1
j_call: TRBJ1-2
clone_size: -
d_call: -

cdr3_aa: CASSHSRSEQYF
cdr3_nt: TGTGCCAGCAGCCATAGTAGGTCCGAGCAGTACTTC
v_call: TRBV7-9
j_call: TRBJ2-7
clone_size: -
d_call: -

cdr3_aa: CATSDHGLAGADTQYF
cdr3_nt: TGTGCCACCAGTGATCATGGACTAGCGGGGGCAGATACGCAGTATTTT
v_call: TRBV24-1
j_call: TRBJ2-3
clone_size: once
d_call: TRBD2

cdr3_aa: CAIRTGQGPEAFF
cdr3_nt: TGTGCCATCAGGACGGGACAGGGCCCTGAAGCTTTCTTT
v_call: TRBV10-3
j_call: TRBJ1-1
clone_size: -
d_call: TRBD1

cdr3_aa: CASSSTYGTGQETQYF
cdr3_nt: TGTGCCAGCAGTTCTACCTATGGGACTGGACAAGAGACCCAGTACTTC
v_call: TRBV12-3/TRBV12-4
j_call: TRBJ2-5
clone_size: -
d_call: -

cdr3_aa: CASSQGGSGVSTDTQYF
cdr3_nt: TGCGCCAGCAGCCAAGGGGGGAGCGGGGTTAGCACAGATACGCAGTATTTT
v_call: TRBV4-1
j_call: TRBJ2-3
clone_size: -
d_call: TRBD2

cdr3_aa: CASGGGGSGSSGELFF
cdr3_nt: TGTGCCAGCGGAGGGGGCGGTAGCGGGAGTTCCGGGGAGCTGTTTTTT
v_call: TRBV25-1
j_call: TRBJ2-2
clone_size: -
d_call: TRBD2

cdr3_aa: CASSRRSLSSGELVF
cdr3_nt: TGTGCCAGCAGCCGTAGGTCCCTTTCGTCTGGGGAGCTGGTTTTT
v_call: TRBV12-3/TRBV12-4
j_call: TRBJ2-2
clone_size: -
d_call: -

cdr3_aa: CASSAGTGAYEQYF
cdr3_nt: TGTGCCAGTAGCGCCGGGACAGGGGCCTACGAGCAGTACTTC
v_call: TRBV19
j_call: TRBJ2-7
clone_size: many
d_call: TRBD1

cdr3_aa: CASSYPGSYEQYF
cdr3_nt: TGTGCCAGCAGTTACCCTGGCTCCTACGAGCAGTACTTC
v_call: TRBV6-5
j_call: TRBJ2-7
clone_size: many
d_call: -

cdr3_aa: CASSAPAGGQETQYF
cdr3_nt: TGTGCCAGCAGCGCTCCAGCGGGGGGCCAAGAGACCCAGTACTTC
v_call: TRBV9
j_call: TRBJ2-5
clone_size: -
d_call: TRBD2

cdr3_aa: CSVARPLTQETQYF
cdr3_nt: TGCAGCGTTGCTCGTCCTCTTACTCAAGAGACCCAGTACTTC
v_call: TRBV29-1
j_call: TRBJ2-5
clone_size: -
d_call: -